The T cell receptor (beta chain) described here comes from a study of cytomegalovirus exposure and HLA in healthy donors. Study-level background: HLA-typed donors were the source of approximately 85 million unique TCRs held in an early data release.

PCR used 60 Vbeta primers and 13 Jbeta primers. The protocol was immunoSEQ multiplex PCR, while the TCRdb copy is restricted to in-frame clones and leaves out a portion. There are 90,000 to 95,000 clones in the sample; over 75% occur only once, and 4.4% lies in the top ten. General study results and limits: At a 0.05 false discovery rate, a later analysis found 16,951 TCR beta sequences to be associated with HLA alleles. The study designated around 150 TCR beta chains cytomegalovirus-associated. From TCR beta sequences, most subjects' HLA-A and HLA-B alleles were reportedly predicted accurately.

On this clone itself: What it binds is unknown.

The sequenced sample consisted of PBMCs. The receptor's source is a male donor in good health and CMV-seropositive.

CDR3 sequence: CASSFAGGGEKLFF. CDR3 DNA sequence: TGTGCCAGCAGTTTTGCGGGGGGAGGCGAAAAACTGTTTTTT. The chain combines TRBV28 with TRBJ1-4, with a weak D call TRBD1 (5 bases). V was cut by 3 bases and J by 8 bases, with 13 bases left in between. The CDR3 runs to 14 residues. Germline V gene sequence: CDR1 MDHEN, CDR2 SYDVKM.